These 25 T cell receptor beta chains share one sample of origin, sequenced in a study of glioma-infiltrating T cells after dendritic cell vaccination (dated by TCRdb to 2016 to 2017). Explained via the paper, the time point label denotes: after dendritic cell vaccination, including at tumor progression/relapse. The library was produced with the immunoSEQ multiplex PCR assay. The source is immuneACCESS, and TCRdb retained only in-frame sequences with V and J called. Part of the clones is not carried over; for the studies checked, unresolved V genes explain less than half of this, and the remainder is unexplained. This sample holds 55,000 to 75,000 clones; about 79% were observed only once. Approximately 14% of the sample goes to the ten largest clones. Source: blood, taken after dendritic cell vaccination. These receptor sequences come from a human donor with glioblastoma.

The chain couples TRBV19 to TRBJ2-2, with TRBD1 identical over 9 bases. There are 14 residues in the CDR3. The germline V gene has CDR1 LNHDA and CDR2 SQIVND (reference sequence). Losses at the gene ends were 5 bases for V and 6 bases for J; bases not matched to a gene: 4. For the CDR3, the DNA is TGTGCCAGTAGTTTGACAGGGGGATCCGGGGAGCTGTTTTTT. It specifies CASSLTGGSGELFF. The whole variable domain, filled in from reference TRBV19 and TRBJ2-2, reads DGGITQSPKYLFRKEGQNVTLSCEQNLNHDAMYWYRQDPGQGLRLIYYSQIVNDFQKGDIAEGYSVSREKKESFPLTVTSAQKNPTAFYLCASSLTGGSGELFFGEGSRLTVL.

This chain uses TRBV27 with TRBJ2-7; TRBD2 is a possible D gene (5 bases). CDR3 length: 15 residues. Trimming removed 6 bases from V and 2 bases from J, with 17 bases in between. Germline V gives CDR1 MNHEY, CDR2 SMNVEV (reference sequence). The DNA for the CDR3 is TGTGCCAGCAGCTCACCAGCGGCGGTTGCCTACGAGCAGTACTTC. This encodes CASSSPAAVAYEQYF.

CDR3 in amino acids: CATGQTNYGYTF. The CDR3 coding sequence is TGTGCCACCGGACAGACTAACTATGGCTACACCTTC. The gene calls are TRBV7-2 and TRBJ1-2; perhaps TRBD1 as D (6 bases). The length of the CDR3 is 12 residues. The germline V gene has CDR1 SGHTA and CDR2 FQGNSA. V was clipped by 10 bases and J by 0 bases, with 9 bases between them.

V gene TRBV5-4 combines with J gene TRBJ1-2; weak D call: TRBD1 (6 bases). The ends were cut back, 4 bases at V and 4 bases at J, with 11 bases in the middle. The length of the CDR3 is 13 residues. From germline, CDR1 is SGHNT and CDR2 YYREEE (reference sequence). This chain's CDR3 is CASSLQGGYGYTF. The CDR3 DNA sequence: TGTGCCAGCAGCCTACAGGGCGGCTATGGCTACACCTTC.

The gene calls are TRBV5-6 and TRBJ2-2; TRBD1 is a possible D gene (5 bases). The CDR3 extends over 17 amino acids. Germline-derived CDR1 and CDR2 are SGHDT and YYEEEE. V lost 2 bases, J lost 6 bases, and 20 bases lay in between. DNA of the CDR3: TGTGCCAGCAGCTTCATTCAGGGTGGAGAGGACGCCGGGGAGCTGTTTTTT. Its translation is CASSFIQGGEDAGELFF.

CDR3 amino acids: CAWSIGTEAFF. CDR3 nucleotide sequence: TGTGCCTGGAGTATCGGGACTGAAGCTTTCTTT. J is TRBJ1-1 and V is TRBV30, with D hard to call. CDR1 and CDR2 from the germline V gene are GTSNPN and SVGIG (reference sequence). The CDR3 extends over 11 amino acids. V lost 2 bases, J lost 5 bases, and 6 bases lay in between. The full variable domain, completed using reference TRBV30 and TRBJ1-1, is SQTIHQWPATLVQPVGSPLSLECTVEGTSNPNLYWYRQAAGRGLQLLFYSVGIGQISSEVPQNLSASRPQDRQFILSSKKLLLSDSGFYLCAWSIGTEAFFGQGTRLTVV.

This sequence joins TRBV19 and TRBJ2-3; 12 positions agree with TRBD2. Germline V CDR1 and CDR2: LNHDA, SQIVND (reference sequence). The ends lost 3 bases at V and 3 bases at J; junction bases unmatched: 10. CDR3 size: 18 residues. The CDR3 loop is CASSITRGLAGGTDTQYF. CDR3 nucleotide sequence: TGTGCCAGTAGTATCACCAGGGGGCTAGCGGGGGGGACAGATACGCAGTATTTT.

CDR3 sequence (DNA): TGTGCCAGCAGTCCCAGCCGGGCCCGGGGGAATGAGCAGTTCTTC. It encodes CASSPSRARGNEQFF. The chain joins TRBV2 to TRBJ2-1, with D perhaps TRBD2 (6 bases). The CDR3 consists of 15 residues. V was cut by 5 bases and J by 7 bases, with 18 bases left in between. Per germline, CDR1 SNHLY and CDR2 FYNNEI.

This sequence joins TRBV10-2 and TRBJ2-5; a possible D gene is TRBD2 (6 bases). V was trimmed by 8 bases and J by 4 bases, leaving 20 bases between them. CDR1 and CDR2 (germline): WSHSY, SAAADI. The CDR3 totals 15 residues. The CDR3, as DNA: TGCGCCAGCGGAGTGGGGCGGGATGGTGGAGAGACCCAGTACTTC. As protein: CASGVGRDGGETQYF.

CDR3 loop: CASSFPYFRGNEQFF. The CDR3 DNA reads TGTGCCAGCAGCTTCCCCTACTTTCGCGGCAATGAGCAGTTCTTC. The chain carries TRBV7-2 and TRBJ2-1; D gene ambiguous. Trimming removed 3 bases from V and 6 bases from J, with 15 bases in between. The CDR3 is made up of 15 amino acids. Germline assignment: CDR1 SGHTA and CDR2 FQGNSA. The full variable domain, with the rest looked up from reference TRBV7-2 and TRBJ2-1, is GAGVSQSPSNKVTEKGKDVELRCDPISGHTALYWYRQSLGQGLEFLIYFQGNSAPDKSGLPSDRFSAERTGGSVSTLTIQRTQQEDSAVYLCASSFPYFRGNEQFFGPGTRLTVL.

A few counts support this clone. The chain is built from TRBV10-3 and TRBJ1-2; TRBD1 aligns across 8 bases. This CDR3 is 15 amino acids long. V shed 10 bases and J 3 bases; nucleotides not matched to a gene: 13. Germline V gene sequence: CDR1 ENHRY, CDR2 SYGVKD. Here the CDR3 DNA reads TGTGCCAGCTTCTTCTCGTCGGACAGGGACTATGGCTACACCTTC. This translates into CASFFSSDRDYGYTF.

The rearrangement links TRBV9 to TRBJ2-2, with 8 bases that match TRBD2. The CDR3 has 16 amino acids. Germline CDR1 is SGDLS and CDR2 is YYNGEE. With V trimmed by 0 bases and J by 4 bases, 5 bases remained unmatched. CDR3 nucleotide sequence: TGTGCCAGCAGCGTAGAGTCGGGGGGGCCCACCGGGGAGCTGTTTTTT. Its translation: CASSVESGGPTGELFF.

CDR3 DNA sequence: TGTGCCAGCAGTCACGGGACAGGGAGTAACTATGGCTACACCTTC. It codes for CASSHGTGSNYGYTF. The chain joins TRBV27 to TRBJ1-2, with 9 bases aligning to TRBD1. This CDR3 region has 15 residues. Germline loops: CDR1 MNHEY, CDR2 SMNVEV (reference sequence). Trimming took 5 bases from V and 1 from J; bases not matched to a gene: 5.

CDR3 region: CAWENRGLDTEAFF. CDR3 DNA: TGTGCCTGGGAGAACAGGGGGCTGGACACTGAAGCTTTCTTT. The chain employs TRBV30 and TRBJ1-1, with TRBD1 identical over 9 bases. Germline trimming cut 5 bases from V and 3 bases from J; bases unmatched to any gene: 7. Germline V gene sequence: CDR1 GTSNPN, CDR2 SVGIG (reference sequence). This CDR3 region has 14 residues.

The V and J genes are TRBV4-1 and TRBJ2-6; TRBD1 matches at 8 bases. This CDR3 contains 16 residues. V gave up 3 bases and J gave up 4 bases; unmatched junction bases: 5. Germline values: CDR1 MGHRA, CDR2 YSYEKL. This CDR3 reads CASSQRTGSGANVLTF. For the CDR3, the DNA is TGCGCCAGCAGCCAGAGGACAGGGTCCGGGGCCAACGTCCTGACTTTC.

The chain has TRBV10-3 and TRBJ1-2; possibly TRBD1 for D (6 bases). There are 14 residues in the CDR3. Germline V gene data show CDR1 as ENHRY and CDR2 as SYGVKD. V was clipped by 7 bases and J by 4 bases, with 16 bases between them. CDR3 loop: CAITSGGQGYGYTF. The CDR3 coding sequence is TGTGCCATCACCTCGGGGGGGCAAGGCTATGGCTACACCTTC.

The chain couples TRBV7-8 to TRBJ2-3; 8 nucleotides align to TRBD2. Germline CDR1 SGHVS, CDR2 FQNEAQ. There are 15 residues in the CDR3. V dropped 2 bases and J dropped 7; count of bases not matched to a gene: 8. CDR3 protein: CASSLFRGGPYTQYF. The CDR3 bases are TGTGCCAGCAGCTTATTTCGCGGGGGGCCATATACGCAGTATTTT.

This clone was picked up one time. The V call is TRBV5-1, the J call TRBJ2-1, with a possible D match to TRBD1 (5 bases). Trimming took off 6 bases at V and 4 bases at J, with 11 bases between the two ends. CDR3 length equals 13 residues. CDR1 SGHRS and CDR2 YFSETQ come from the germline V gene. The CDR3 loop reads CASTARTYNEQFF. CDR3 DNA: TGCGCCAGCACGGCGAGGACATACAATGAGCAGTTCTTC.

The chain recombines TRBV11-3 with TRBJ1-6; D may be TRBD1 (6 bases). The CDR3 runs to 14 residues. V dropped 5 bases and J dropped 10 bases, with 15 bases sitting between them. Germline values: CDR1 SGHNT, CDR2 YENEEA. CDR3 sequence: CASSRTGLGSPLHF. The CDR3 DNA reads TGTGCCAGCAGCCGAACAGGGTTAGGCTCACCCCTCCACTTT. Complete variable domain (other parts from reference TRBV11-3 and TRBJ1-6): EAGVVQSPRYKIIEKKQPVAFWCNPISGHNTLYWYLQNLGQGPELLIRYENEEAVDDSQLPKDRFSAERLKGVDSTLKIQPAELGDSAVYLCASSRTGLGSPLHFGNGTRLTVT.

The CDR3 loop reads CASSKEHRENEQFF. The CDR3 nucleotides read TGTGCCAGCTCCAAGGAGCACAGGGAGAATGAGCAGTTCTTC. The genes are TRBV6-6 and TRBJ2-1; possibly TRBD1 for D (6 bases). This CDR3 contains 14 residues. The V gene's germline CDR1 is MNHNY and CDR2 SVGAGI (reference sequence). Trimming removed 8 bases from V and 7 bases from J, with 18 bases in between.

This clone was recorded only once. The rearrangement joins TRBV5-1 to TRBJ1-6; possible D gene TRBD1, 6 bases. The germline V and J ends were trimmed by 4 bases and 3 bases, with 14 bases remaining between them. CDR1 SGHRS and CDR2 YFSETQ come from the germline V gene. This CDR3 is 16 amino acids long. The CDR3 protein is CASSPRTENYNSPLHF. CDR3 DNA sequence: TGCGCCAGCAGCCCCCGGACAGAGAACTATAATTCACCCCTCCACTTT. Full variable domain (remainder filled in from reference TRBV5-1 and TRBJ1-6): KAGVTQTPRYLIKTRGQQVTLSCSPISGHRSVSWYQQTPGQGLQFLFEYFSETQRNKGNFPGRFSGRQFSNSRSEMNVSTLELGDSALYLCASSPRTENYNSPLHFGNGTRLTVT.

The chain carries TRBV2 and TRBJ2-7; 9 bases agree with TRBD1. The trim removed 2 bases at V and 0 bases at J, leaving 5 bases unmatched. From germline, CDR1 is SNHLY and CDR2 FYNNEI. The CDR3 is 16 residues long. In DNA, the CDR3 is TGTGCCAGCAGTGAACTGACAGGGGGTTTCTCCTACGAGCAGTACTTC. This translates into CASSELTGGFSYEQYF. The full variable domain, its missing parts supplied by reference TRBV2 and TRBJ2-7, is EPEVTQTPSHQVTQMGQEVILRCVPISNHLYFYWYRQILGQKVEFLVSFYNNEISEKSEIFDDQFSVERPDGSNFTLKIRSTKLEDSAMYFCASSELTGGFSYEQYFGPGTRLTVT.

CDR3 coding DNA: TGCGCCAGCAGCTTGGGGGGCGGCGATCAGCCCCAGCATTTT. This gives the protein CASSLGGGDQPQHF. V gene TRBV5-1 combines with J gene TRBJ1-5; a weak D match, TRBD1 (5 bases). This CDR3 has 14 amino acids. Looked up from germline, CDR1 is SGHRS and CDR2 is YFSETQ. V shed 0 bases and J shed 5 bases, with 9 bases lying between them. The full variable domain, completed using reference TRBV5-1 and TRBJ1-5, is KAGVTQTPRYLIKTRGQQVTLSCSPISGHRSVSWYQQTPGQGLQFLFEYFSETQRNKGNFPGRFSGRQFSNSRSEMNVSTLELGDSALYLCASSLGGGDQPQHFGDGTRLSIL.

This clone has just one count. This chain joins TRBV5-4 and TRBJ2-3, with a tentative D call TRBD2 (6 bases). The CDR3 contains 14 residues. V was cut by 3 bases and J by 0 bases, with 8 bases left in between. The germline V gene has CDR1 SGHNT and CDR2 YYREEE (reference sequence). The CDR3 region is CASSWDSSTDTQYF. CDR3 sequence (DNA): TGTGCCAGCAGCTGGGACTCCAGCACAGATACGCAGTATTTT.

CDR3 coding DNA: TGTGCCAGCAGTACAGAGACTGAAAAACTGTTTTTT. The encoded protein is CASSTETEKLFF. This chain joins TRBV2 and TRBJ1-4; the D is unclear. The CDR3 is 12 amino acids. V was shortened by 5 bases and J by 7 bases, with 8 bases between the two germline ends. CDR1 SNHLY and CDR2 FYNNEI come from the germline V gene. Filled out from reference TRBV2 and TRBJ1-4, the complete variable domain reads EPEVTQTPSHQVTQMGQEVILRCVPISNHLYFYWYRQILGQKVEFLVSFYNNEISEKSEIFDDQFSVERPDGSNFTLKIRSTKLEDSAMYFCASSTETEKLFFGSGTQLSVL.